The sequence of this TCR beta chain was determined in a study of shared T cell receptors in the human thymus. Assay: immunoSEQ multiplex PCR; the TCRdb copy retains only in-frame clones and omits some. This table has 500,000 to 850,000 clones, 80% to 90% appearing once. Per germline, CDR1 SEHNR and CDR2 FQNEAQ (reference sequence). The CDR3 totals 17 residues. The trim removed 4 bases at V and 7 bases at J, leaving 12 bases unmatched. These data are also associated with another study on human thymus T cells.

The TCR comes from a boy under two years old with a congenital heart defect. The gene calls are TRBV7-9 and TRBJ2-1; 11 bases fit TRBD1. Material for sequencing was thymocytes. The CDR3 spells CASSCRTGTGGRNEQFF. The CDR3 coding sequence is TGTGCCAGCAGCTGTCGTACCGGGACAGGGGGTAGAAATGAGCAGTTCTTC. The whole variable domain, filled in from reference TRBV7-9 and TRBJ2-1, reads DTGVSQNPRHKITKRGQNVTFRCDPISEHNRLYWYRQTLGQGPEFLTYFQNEAQLEKSRLLSDRFSAERPKGSFSTLEIQRTEQGDSAMYLCASSCRTGTGGRNEQFFGPGTRLTVL.